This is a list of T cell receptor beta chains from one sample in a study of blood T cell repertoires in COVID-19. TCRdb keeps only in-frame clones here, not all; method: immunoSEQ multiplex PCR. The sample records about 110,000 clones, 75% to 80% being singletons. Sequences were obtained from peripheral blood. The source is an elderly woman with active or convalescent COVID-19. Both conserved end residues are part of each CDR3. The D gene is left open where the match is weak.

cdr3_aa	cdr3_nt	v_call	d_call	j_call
CASSLGLIYGYTF	TGTGCCAGCAGTTTGGGCCTCATCTATGGCTACACCTTC	TRBV28	NA	TRBJ1-2
CASSPLGLSTGELFF	TGTGCCAGCAGCCCACTTGGGCTTAGCACCGGGGAGCTGTTTTTT	TRBV7-2	NA	TRBJ2-2
CASSLGFRGTGELFF	TGTGCCAGCAGCTTAGGATTCAGGGGTACCGGGGAGCTGTTTTTT	TRBV11-2	NA	TRBJ2-2
CASSPASGTRRKQFF	TGTGCCAGCTCACCGGCTAGCGGGACTCGAAGGAAGCAGTTCTTC	TRBV18	TRBD2	TRBJ2-1
CATRDGRARSAGELFF	TGTGCCACCCGCGACGGGAGGGCCCGGTCCGCCGGGGAGCTGTTTTTT	TRBV15	TRBD2	TRBJ2-2
CASSFGRGSPLHF	TGTGCCAGCAGTTTTGGCAGGGGGTCACCCCTCCACTTT	TRBV12-3/TRBV12-4	TRBD1	TRBJ1-6
CSVEDRVRTGELFF	TGCAGCGTCGAGGACAGGGTCCGGACCGGGGAGCTGTTTTTT	TRBV29-1	TRBD1	TRBJ2-2
CASSYSEREGPETQYF	TGTGCCAGCAGTTACTCTGAGCGGGAGGGCCCAGAGACCCAGTACTTC	TRBV6-2/TRBV6-3	TRBD2	TRBJ2-5
CASSSALGEQYF	TGTGCCAGCAGTTCCGCGCTTGGCGAGCAGTACTTC	TRBV28	NA	TRBJ2-7
CASSPGGLIQEKLFF	TGTGCCAGCTCACCCGGGGGGCTGATTCAAGAAAAACTGTTTTTT	TRBV18	NA	TRBJ1-4
CASTTPGQGKETQYF	TGCGCCAGCACCACACCGGGACAGGGGAAAGAGACCCAGTACTTC	TRBV5-1	TRBD1	TRBJ2-5
CASSQSKILQDPGQPQHF	TGCGCCAGCAGTCAATCAAAAATCTTACAGGATCCAGGTCAGCCCCAGCATTTT	TRBV23-1	NA	TRBJ1-5
CASSLSGTGTADTQYF	TGTGCCAGCAGCTTAAGTGGGACAGGGACCGCAGATACGCAGTATTTT	TRBV7-3	TRBD1	TRBJ2-3
CASSQVAGGIDTQYF	TGTGCCAGCAGCCAAGTAGCGGGAGGGATAGATACGCAGTATTTT	TRBV4-2	TRBD2	TRBJ2-3
CASRGQGAIQPQHF	TGTGCCAGTAGGGGACAGGGGGCTATTCAGCCCCAGCATTTT	TRBV19	TRBD1	TRBJ1-5
CASSKGTSGRTDTQYF	TGTGCCAGCAGCAAAGGGACTAGTGGTAGGACAGATACGCAGTATTTT	TRBV5-4	TRBD2	TRBJ2-3
CASSPTSGPYNEQFF	TGTGCCAGCAGCCCTACTAGCGGGCCCTACAATGAGCAGTTCTTC	TRBV5-4	TRBD2	TRBJ2-1
CASSQDRGLAGGYQETQYF	TGCGCCAGCAGCCAAGATCGGGGACTAGCGGGAGGATACCAAGAGACCCAGTACTTC	TRBV4-1	TRBD2	TRBJ2-5
CASSLPGRGRAEAFF	TGTGCCAGCAGCTTACCGGGTCGCGGGAGGGCTGAAGCTTTCTTT	TRBV7-8	NA	TRBJ1-1
CASSLVGTYNEQFF	TGTGCCAGCAGCTTGGTGGGGACTTACAATGAGCAGTTCTTC	TRBV5-4	NA	TRBJ2-1
CASTSGKVTQYF	TGTGCCAGCACTAGCGGGAAGGTGACCCAGTACTTC	TRBV28	TRBD2	TRBJ2-5
CASSVAVPNYGYTF	TGTGCCAGCAGCGTAGCGGTTCCTAACTATGGCTACACCTTC	TRBV9	NA	TRBJ1-2
CATSDFRQGQETQYF	TGTGCCACCAGTGATTTTCGGCAGGGACAAGAGACCCAGTACTTC	TRBV24-1	NA	TRBJ2-5
CASSLEGMGYGYTF	TGCGCCAGCAGCTTGGAGGGGATGGGTTATGGCTACACCTTC	TRBV5-1	NA	TRBJ1-2
CASSLSRASADTQYF	TGTGCCAGCAGCTTAAGCAGGGCGAGCGCTGATACGCAGTATTTT	TRBV7-3	NA	TRBJ2-3
CASSERGQGEKLFF	TGTGCCAGCAGCGAGCGGGGGCAGGGCGAAAAACTGTTTTTT	TRBV9	NA	TRBJ1-4
CASSPHPTGGRNYGYTF	TGTGCCAGCAGCCCGCACCCGACAGGGGGCAGGAACTATGGCTACACCTTC	TRBV3-1/TRBV3-2	TRBD1	TRBJ1-2
CASSLQGSGDDEQYF	TGTGCCAGCAGCTTACAGGGTAGTGGGGATGACGAGCAGTACTTC	TRBV11-1	NA	TRBJ2-7